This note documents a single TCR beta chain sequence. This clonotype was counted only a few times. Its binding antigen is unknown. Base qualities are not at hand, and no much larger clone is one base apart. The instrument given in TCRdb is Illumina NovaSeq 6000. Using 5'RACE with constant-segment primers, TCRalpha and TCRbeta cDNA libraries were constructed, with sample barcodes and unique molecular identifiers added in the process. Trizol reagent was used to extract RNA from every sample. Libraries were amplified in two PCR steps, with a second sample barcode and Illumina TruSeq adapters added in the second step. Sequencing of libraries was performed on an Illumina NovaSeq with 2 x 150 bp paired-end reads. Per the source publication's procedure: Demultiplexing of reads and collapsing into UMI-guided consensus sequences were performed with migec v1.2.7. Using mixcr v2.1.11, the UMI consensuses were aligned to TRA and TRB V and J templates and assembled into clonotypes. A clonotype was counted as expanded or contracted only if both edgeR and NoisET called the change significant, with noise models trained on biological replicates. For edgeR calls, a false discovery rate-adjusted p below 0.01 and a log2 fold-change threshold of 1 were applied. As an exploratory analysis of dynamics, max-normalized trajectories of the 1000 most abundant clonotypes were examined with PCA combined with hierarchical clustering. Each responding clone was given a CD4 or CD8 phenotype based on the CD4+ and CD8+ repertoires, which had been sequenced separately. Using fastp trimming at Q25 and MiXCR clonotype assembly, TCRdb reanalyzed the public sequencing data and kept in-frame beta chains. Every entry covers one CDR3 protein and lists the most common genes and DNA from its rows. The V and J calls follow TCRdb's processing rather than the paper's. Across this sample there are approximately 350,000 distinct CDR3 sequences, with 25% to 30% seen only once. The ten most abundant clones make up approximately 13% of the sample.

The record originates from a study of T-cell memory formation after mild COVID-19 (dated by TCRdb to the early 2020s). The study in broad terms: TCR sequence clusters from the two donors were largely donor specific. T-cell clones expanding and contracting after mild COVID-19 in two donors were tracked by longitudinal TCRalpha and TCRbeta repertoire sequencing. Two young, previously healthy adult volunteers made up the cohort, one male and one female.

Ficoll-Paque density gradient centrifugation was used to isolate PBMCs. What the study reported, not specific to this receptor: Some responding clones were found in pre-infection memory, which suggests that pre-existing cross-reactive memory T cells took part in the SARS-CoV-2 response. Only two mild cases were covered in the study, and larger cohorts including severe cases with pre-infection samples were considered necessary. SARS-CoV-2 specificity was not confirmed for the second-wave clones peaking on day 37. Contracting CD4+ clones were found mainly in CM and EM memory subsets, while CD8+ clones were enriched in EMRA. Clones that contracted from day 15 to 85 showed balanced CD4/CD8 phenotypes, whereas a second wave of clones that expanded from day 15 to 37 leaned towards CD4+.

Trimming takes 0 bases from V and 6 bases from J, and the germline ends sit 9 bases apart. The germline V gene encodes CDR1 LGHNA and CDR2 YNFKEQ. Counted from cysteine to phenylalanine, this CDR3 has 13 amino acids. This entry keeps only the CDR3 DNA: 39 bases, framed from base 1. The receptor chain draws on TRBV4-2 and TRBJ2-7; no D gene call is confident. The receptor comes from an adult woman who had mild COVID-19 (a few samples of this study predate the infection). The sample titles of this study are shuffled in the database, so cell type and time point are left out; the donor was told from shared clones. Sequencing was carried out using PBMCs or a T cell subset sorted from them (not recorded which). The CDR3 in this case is CASSQELTGEQYF. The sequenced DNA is TGTGCCAGCAGCCAAGAGTTAACCGGCGAGCAGTACTTC.